Described below is a single T cell receptor (beta chain) sequence and its context. Template for every sorted-subset replicate PCR totaled roughly 210 ng DNA, some 30,000 T cell genomes. Sequencing used immunoSEQ multiplex PCR; TCRdb keeps in-frame clones, though not all of them. The sample shows over 1.4 million clones, around 95% of them seen only once. CD4+ cells were split into CD45RA+ naive and CD45RA-negative memory subsets. This specimen belongs to a study of shared clonotypes between healthy human individuals. Sequences were obtained from naive CD4+ T cells sorted from blood. Subset defined: CD45RA+ positively selected. This TCR came from a man younger than 40 in good health.

The CDR3 is CASSLGLGRRNYEQYF. Written as DNA, the CDR3 is TGCGCCAGCAGCTTGGGGCTGGGGCGGCGGAACTACGAGCAGTACTTC. This rearrangement joins TRBV5-1 to TRBJ2-7, with a weak D call TRBD1 (5 bases). CDR1 is SGHRS, CDR2 YFSETQ, per germline. With 0 bases removed from V and 3 bases from J, the gap between germline ends came to 16 bases. This CDR3 comprises 16 residues.